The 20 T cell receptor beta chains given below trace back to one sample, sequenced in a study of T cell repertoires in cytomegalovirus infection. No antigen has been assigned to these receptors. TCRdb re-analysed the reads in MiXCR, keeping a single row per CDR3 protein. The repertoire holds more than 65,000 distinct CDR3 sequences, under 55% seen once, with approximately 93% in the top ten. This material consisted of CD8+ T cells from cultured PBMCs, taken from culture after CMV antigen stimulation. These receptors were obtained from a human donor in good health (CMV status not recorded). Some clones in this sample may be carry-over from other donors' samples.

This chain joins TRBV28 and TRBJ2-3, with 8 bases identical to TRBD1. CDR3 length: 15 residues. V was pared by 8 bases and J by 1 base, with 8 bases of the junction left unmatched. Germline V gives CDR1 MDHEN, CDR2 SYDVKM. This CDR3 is CASLPRGQGTDTQYF. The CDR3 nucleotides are TGTGCCAGCCTTCCCCGGGGACAGGGCACAGATACGCAGTATTTT. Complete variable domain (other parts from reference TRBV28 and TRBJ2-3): DVKVTQSSRYLVKRTGEKVFLECVQDMDHENMFWYRQDPGLGLRLIYFSYDVKMKEKGDIPEGYSVSREKKERFSLILESASTNQTSMYLCASLPRGQGTDTQYFGPGTRLTVL.

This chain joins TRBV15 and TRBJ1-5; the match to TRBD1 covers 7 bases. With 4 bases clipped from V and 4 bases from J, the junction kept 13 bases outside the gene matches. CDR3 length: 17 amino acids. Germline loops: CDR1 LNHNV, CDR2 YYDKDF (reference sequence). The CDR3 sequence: CATSTYKLTGENQPQHF. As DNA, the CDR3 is TGTGCCACCAGCACTTACAAACTTACAGGGGAAAATCAGCCCCAGCATTTT.

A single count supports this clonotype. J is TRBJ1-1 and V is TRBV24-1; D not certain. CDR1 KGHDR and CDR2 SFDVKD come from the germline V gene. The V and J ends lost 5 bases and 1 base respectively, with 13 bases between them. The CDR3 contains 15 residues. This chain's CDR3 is CATSVAKFTNTEAFF. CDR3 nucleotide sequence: TGTGCCACCAGTGTCGCTAAGTTCACGAACACTGAAGCTTTCTTT.

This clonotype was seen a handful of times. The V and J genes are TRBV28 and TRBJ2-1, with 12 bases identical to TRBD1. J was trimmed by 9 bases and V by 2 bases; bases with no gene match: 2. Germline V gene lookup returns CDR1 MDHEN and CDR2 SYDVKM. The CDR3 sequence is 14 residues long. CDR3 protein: CASSLGTGGFEQFF. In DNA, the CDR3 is TGTGCCAGCAGTTTAGGGACAGGGGGCTTTGAGCAGTTCTTC.

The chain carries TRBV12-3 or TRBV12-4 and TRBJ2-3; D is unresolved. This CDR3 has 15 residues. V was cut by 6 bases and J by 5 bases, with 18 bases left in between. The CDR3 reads CASSLKPPPVDTQYF. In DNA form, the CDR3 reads TGTGCCAGCAGCTTAAAGCCCCCCCCAGTAGATACGCAGTATTTT.

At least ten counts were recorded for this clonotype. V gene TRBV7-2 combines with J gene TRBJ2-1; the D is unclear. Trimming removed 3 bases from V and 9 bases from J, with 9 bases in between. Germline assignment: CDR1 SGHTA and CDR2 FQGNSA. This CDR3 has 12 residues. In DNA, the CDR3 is TGTGCCAGCAGCTTTCCCCGTTTTGAGCAGTTCTTC. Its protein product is CASSFPRFEQFF.

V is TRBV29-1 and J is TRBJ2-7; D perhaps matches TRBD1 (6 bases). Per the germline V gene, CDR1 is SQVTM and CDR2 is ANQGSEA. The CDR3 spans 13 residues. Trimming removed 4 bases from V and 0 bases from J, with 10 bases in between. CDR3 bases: TGCAGCGTTGTGGGACATACCTCCTACGAGCAGTACTTC. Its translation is CSVVGHTSYEQYF.

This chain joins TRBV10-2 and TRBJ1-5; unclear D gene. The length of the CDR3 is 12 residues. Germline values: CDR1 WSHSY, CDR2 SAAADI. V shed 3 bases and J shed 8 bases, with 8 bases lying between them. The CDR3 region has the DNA TGCGCCAGCAGTGAAACGATGGAGCCCCAGCATTTT. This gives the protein CASSETMEPQHF.

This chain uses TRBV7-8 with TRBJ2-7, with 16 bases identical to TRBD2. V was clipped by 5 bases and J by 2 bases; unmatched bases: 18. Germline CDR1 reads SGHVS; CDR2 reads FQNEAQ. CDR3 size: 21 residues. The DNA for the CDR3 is TGTGCCAGCAGCACCCCGAGGGGGACTAGCGGGGGGGATCATCGGCCCTACGAGCAGTACTTC. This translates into CASSTPRGTSGGDHRPYEQYF. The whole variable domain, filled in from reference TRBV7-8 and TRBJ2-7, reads GAGVSQSPRYKVAKRGQDVALRCDPISGHVSLFWYQQALGQGPEFLTYFQNEAQLDKSGLPSDRFFAERPEGSVSTLKIQRTQQEDSAVYLCASSTPRGTSGGDHRPYEQYFGPGTRLTVT.

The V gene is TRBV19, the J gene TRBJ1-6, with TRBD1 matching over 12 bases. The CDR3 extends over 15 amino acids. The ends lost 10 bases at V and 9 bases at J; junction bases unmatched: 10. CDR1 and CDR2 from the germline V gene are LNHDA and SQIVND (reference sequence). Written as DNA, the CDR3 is TGTGCCACCCAGCGGGACAGGGGGCTCAGTTCACCCCTCCACTTT. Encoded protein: CATQRDRGLSSPLHF. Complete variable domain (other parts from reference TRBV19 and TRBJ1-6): DGGITQSPKYLFRKEGQNVTLSCEQNLNHDAMYWYRQDPGQGLRLIYYSQIVNDFQKGDIAEGYSVSREKKESFPLTVTSAQKNPTAFYLCATQRDRGLSSPLHFGNGTRLTVT.

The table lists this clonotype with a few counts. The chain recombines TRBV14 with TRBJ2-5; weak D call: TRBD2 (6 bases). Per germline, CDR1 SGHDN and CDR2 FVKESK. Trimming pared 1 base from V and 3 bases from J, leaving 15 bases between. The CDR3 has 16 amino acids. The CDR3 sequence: CASSQGQAGRKETQYF. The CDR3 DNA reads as TGTGCCAGCAGCCAAGGACAAGCGGGTAGAAAAGAGACCCAGTACTTC.

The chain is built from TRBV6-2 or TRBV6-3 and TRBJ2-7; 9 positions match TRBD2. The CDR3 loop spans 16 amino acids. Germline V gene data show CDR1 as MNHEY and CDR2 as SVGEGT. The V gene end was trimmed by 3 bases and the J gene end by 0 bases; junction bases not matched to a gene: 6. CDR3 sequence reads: CASSYPQREASYEQYF. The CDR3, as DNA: TGTGCCAGCAGTTATCCGCAGCGGGAGGCCTCCTACGAGCAGTACTTC.

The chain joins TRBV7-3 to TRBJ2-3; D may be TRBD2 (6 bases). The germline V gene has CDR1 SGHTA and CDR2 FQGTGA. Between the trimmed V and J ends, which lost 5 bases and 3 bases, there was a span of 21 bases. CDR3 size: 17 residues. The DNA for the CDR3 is TGTGCCAGCAGCCTTCGCACGGGGGATCCACTAACAGATACGCAGTATTTT. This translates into CASSLRTGDPLTDTQYF.

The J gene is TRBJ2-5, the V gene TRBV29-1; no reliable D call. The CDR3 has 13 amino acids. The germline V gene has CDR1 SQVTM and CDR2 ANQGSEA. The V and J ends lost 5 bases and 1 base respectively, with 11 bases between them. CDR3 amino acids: CSVPDGFQETQYF. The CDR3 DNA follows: TGCAGCGTTCCCGACGGATTCCAAGAGACCCAGTACTTC.

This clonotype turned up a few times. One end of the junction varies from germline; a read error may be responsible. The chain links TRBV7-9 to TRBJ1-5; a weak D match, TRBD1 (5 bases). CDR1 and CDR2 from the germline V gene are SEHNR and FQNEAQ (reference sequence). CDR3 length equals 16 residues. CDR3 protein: CASSLAGGGSNQPQHF. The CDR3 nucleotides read TGTGCCAGCAGCCTAGCTGGGGGGGGAAGTAATCAGCCCCAGCATTTT.

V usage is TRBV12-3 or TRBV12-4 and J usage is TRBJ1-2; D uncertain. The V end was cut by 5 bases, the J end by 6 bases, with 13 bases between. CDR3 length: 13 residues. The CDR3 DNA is TGTGCCAGCAGTCTCTCCACCAGCCATGGCTACACCTTC. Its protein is CASSLSTSHGYTF.

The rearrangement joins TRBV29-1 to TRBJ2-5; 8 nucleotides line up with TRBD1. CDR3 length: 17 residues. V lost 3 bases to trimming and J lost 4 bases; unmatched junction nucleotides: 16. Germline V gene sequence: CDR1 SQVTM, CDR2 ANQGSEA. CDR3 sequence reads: CSVEPPLTGALGETQYF. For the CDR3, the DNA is TGCAGCGTTGAGCCCCCCTTGACAGGGGCGTTAGGAGAGACCCAGTACTTC. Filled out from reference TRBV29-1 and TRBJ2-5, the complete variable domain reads SAVISQKPSRDICQRGTSLTIQCQVDSQVTMMFWYRQQPGQSLTLIATANQGSEATYESGFVIDKFPISRPNLTFSTLTVSNMSPEDSSIYLCSVEPPLTGALGETQYFGPGTRLLVL.

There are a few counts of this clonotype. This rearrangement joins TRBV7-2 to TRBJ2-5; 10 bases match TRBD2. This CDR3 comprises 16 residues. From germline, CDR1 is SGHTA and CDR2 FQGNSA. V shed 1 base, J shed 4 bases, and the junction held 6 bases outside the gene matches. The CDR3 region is CASSLGSGRLVETQYF. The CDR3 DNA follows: TGTGCCAGCAGCTTAGGTAGCGGGAGGTTGGTAGAGACCCAGTACTTC.

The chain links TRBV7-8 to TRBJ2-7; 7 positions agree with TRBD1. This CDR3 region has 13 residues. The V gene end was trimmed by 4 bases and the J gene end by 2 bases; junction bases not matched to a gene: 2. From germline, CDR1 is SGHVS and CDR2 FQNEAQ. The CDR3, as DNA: TGTGCCAGCAGCTGGGACAGAACCTACGAGCAGTACTTC. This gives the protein CASSWDRTYEQYF.

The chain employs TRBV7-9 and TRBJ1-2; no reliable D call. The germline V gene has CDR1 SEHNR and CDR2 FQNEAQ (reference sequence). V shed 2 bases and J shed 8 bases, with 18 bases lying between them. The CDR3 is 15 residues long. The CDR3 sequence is CASSLPGAAVVGYTF. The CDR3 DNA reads TGTGCCAGCAGCTTACCCGGAGCGGCGGTGGTAGGCTACACCTTC.